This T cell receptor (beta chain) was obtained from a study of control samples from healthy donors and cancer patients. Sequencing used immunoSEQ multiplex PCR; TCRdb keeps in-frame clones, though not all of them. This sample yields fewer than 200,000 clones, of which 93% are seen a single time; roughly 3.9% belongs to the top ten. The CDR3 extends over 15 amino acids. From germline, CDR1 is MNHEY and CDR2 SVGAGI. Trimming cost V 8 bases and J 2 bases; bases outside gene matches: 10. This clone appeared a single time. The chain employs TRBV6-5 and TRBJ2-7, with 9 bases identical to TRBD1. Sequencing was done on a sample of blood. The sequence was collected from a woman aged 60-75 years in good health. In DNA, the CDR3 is TGTGCCAGCTCTCTGCCCGGGACAGGGACCTACGAGCAGTACTTC. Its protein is CASSLPGTGTYEQYF.